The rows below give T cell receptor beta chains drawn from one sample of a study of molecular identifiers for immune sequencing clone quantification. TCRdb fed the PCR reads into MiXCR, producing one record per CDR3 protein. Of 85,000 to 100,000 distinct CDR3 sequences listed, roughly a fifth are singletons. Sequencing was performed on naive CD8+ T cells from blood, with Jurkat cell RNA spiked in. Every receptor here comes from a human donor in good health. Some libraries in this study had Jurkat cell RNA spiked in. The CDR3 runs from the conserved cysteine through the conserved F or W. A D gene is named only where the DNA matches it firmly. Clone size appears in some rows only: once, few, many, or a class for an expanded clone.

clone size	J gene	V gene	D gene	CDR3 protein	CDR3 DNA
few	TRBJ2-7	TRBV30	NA	CASNRALSYEQYF	TGTGCCTCCAACAGGGCCCTCTCCTACGAGCAGTACTTC
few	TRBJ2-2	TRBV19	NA	CASTDGGPGELFF	TGTGCCAGTACCGACGGGGGGCCCGGGGAGCTGTTTTTT
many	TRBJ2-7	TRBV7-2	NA	CASSWTQGHEQYF	TGTGCCAGCAGCTGGACACAGGGACACGAGCAGTACTTC
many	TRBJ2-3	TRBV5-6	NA	CASSSTGLGRGDTQYF	TGTGCCAGCAGCTCTACGGGGCTAGGACGTGGAGATACGCAGTATTTT
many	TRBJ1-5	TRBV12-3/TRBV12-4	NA	CASSLTGTGSFQPQHF	TGTGCCAGCAGTTTAACGGGGACCGGGAGTTTCCAGCCCCAGCATTTT
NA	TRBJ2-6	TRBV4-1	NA	CAGSQEPSSGANVLTF	TGCGCCGGCAGCCAAGAGCCAAGCTCTGGGGCCAACGTCCTGACTTTC
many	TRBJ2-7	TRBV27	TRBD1	CASSFRQGQGNEQYF	TGTGCCAGCAGTTTCCGCCAAGGACAGGGGAACGAGCAGTACTTC
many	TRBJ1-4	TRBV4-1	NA	CASSQGWGGGTNEKLFF	TGCGCCAGCAGCCAAGGATGGGGAGGTGGAACTAATGAAAAACTGTTTTTT
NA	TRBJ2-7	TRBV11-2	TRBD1	CASSSPGQGAGEQYF	TGTGCCAGCAGCTCTCCGGGACAGGGGGCGGGCGAGCAGTACTTC
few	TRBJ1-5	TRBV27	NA	CASRSGVFSNQPQHF	TGTGCCAGCAGGTCAGGGGTCTTTAGCAATCAGCCCCAGCATTTT
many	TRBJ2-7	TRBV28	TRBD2	CASSLPLSGSQYEQYF	TGTGCCAGCAGTTTACCCCTTAGCGGGTCTCAGTACGAGCAGTACTTC
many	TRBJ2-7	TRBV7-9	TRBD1	CATRETAGGTYEQYF	TGTGCCACGAGGGAGACGGCAGGGGGAACCTACGAGCAGTACTTC
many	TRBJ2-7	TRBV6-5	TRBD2	CASSPWVAGVEQYF	TGTGCCAGCAGTCCCTGGGTAGCGGGAGTCGAGCAGTACTTC
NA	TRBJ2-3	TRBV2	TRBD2	CASSEAPRRAGGLYF	TGTGCCAGCAGTGAAGCGCCCCGCCGGGCGGGAGGGCTGTATTTT
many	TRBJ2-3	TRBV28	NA	CASSRTPRRFTDTQYF	TGTGCCAGCAGCAGGACTCCTAGACGCTTCACAGATACGCAGTATTTT
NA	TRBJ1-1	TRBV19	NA	CASTAGWAVNTEAFF	TGTGCCAGTACCGCAGGCTGGGCAGTGAACACTGAAGCTTTCTTT
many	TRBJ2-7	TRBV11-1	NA	CASSSSGDNYEQYF	TGTGCCAGCAGCTCCTCAGGGGACAACTACGAGCAGTACTTC
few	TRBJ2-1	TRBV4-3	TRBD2	CASSQDRPGLAGSNEQFF	TGCGCCAGCAGCCAAGACCGGCCCGGACTAGCCGGATCCAATGAGCAGTTCTTC
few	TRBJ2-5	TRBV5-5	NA	CASSLELASETQYF	TGTGCCAGCAGCTTGGAGCTAGCGTCTGAGACCCAGTACTTC
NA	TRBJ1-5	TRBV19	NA	CASSWEDQPQHF	TGTGCCAGTAGTTGGGAGGATCAGCCCCAGCATTTT
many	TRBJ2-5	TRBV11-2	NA	CASSSAIEAQYF	TGTGCCAGCAGCTCCGCAATAGAGGCCCAGTACTTC
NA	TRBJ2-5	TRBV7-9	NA	CASSLITEYQETQYF	TGTGCCAGCAGCTTAATAACGGAATACCAAGAGACCCAGTACTTC
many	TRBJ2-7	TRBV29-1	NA	CSVVSGPYEQYF	TGCAGCGTTGTGAGCGGCCCCTACGAGCAGTACTTC
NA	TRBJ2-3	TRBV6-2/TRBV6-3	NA	CASSYRERDTQYF	TGTGCCAGCAGTTACCGGGAGCGTGATACGCAGTATTTT
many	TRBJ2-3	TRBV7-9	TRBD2	CASSLREGPRTDTQYF	TGTGCCAGCAGCTTGAGGGAGGGCCCCCGCACAGATACGCAGTATTTT
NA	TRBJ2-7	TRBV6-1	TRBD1	CASSLTGGPHEQYF	TGTGCCAGCAGTCTGACAGGGGGCCCCCACGAGCAGTACTTC
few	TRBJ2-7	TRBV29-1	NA	CSVGITGSYEQYF	TGCAGCGTTGGGATAACAGGCTCCTACGAGCAGTACTTC
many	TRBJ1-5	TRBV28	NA	CASGQPQHF	TGTGCCAGCGGGCAGCCCCAGCATTTT
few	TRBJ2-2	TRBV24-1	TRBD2	CATSPLTSGSTGELFF	TGTGCCACCAGTCCCCTGACTAGCGGGAGCACCGGGGAGCTGTTTTTT
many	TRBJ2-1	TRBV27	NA	CATPGGGHYNEQFF	TGTGCCACCCCCGGCGGCGGCCACTACAATGAGCAGTTCTTC
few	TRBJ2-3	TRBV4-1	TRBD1	CASTRTDRATDTQYF	TGCGCCAGCACCCGGACCGACAGGGCAACAGATACGCAGTATTTT
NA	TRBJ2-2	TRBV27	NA	CASTRTAAGELFF	TGTGCCAGCACTAGGACAGCTGCCGGGGAGCTGTTTTTT
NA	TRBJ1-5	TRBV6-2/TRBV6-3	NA	CASSYAIGNNQPQHF	TGTGCCAGCAGTTACGCGATAGGAAACAATCAGCCCCAGCATTTT
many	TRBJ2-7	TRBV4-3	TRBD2	CASSQGRESSYEQYF	TGCGCCAGCAGCCAAGGGCGGGAGTCCTCCTACGAGCAGTACTTC
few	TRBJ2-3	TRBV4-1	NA	CASSQGTGPSTDTQYF	TGCGCCAGCAGCCAAGGCACAGGCCCTAGCACAGATACGCAGTATTTT
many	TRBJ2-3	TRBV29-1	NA	CSERDITDTQYF	TGCAGCGAAAGGGACATAACAGATACGCAGTATTTT
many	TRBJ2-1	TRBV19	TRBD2	CASCQGTRGRGEQFF	TGTGCCAGCTGCCAGGGGACTAGAGGTCGTGGTGAGCAGTTCTTC
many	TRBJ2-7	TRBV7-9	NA	CASSLAEYTAYEQYF	TGTGCCAGCAGCTTAGCTGAGTACACTGCCTACGAGCAGTACTTC
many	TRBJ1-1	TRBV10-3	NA	CAIRGTGIMNTEAFF	TGTGCCATCAGGGGGACGGGAATCATGAACACTGAAGCTTTCTTT
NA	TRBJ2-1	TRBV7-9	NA	CASSHTRENERFF	TGTGCCAGCAGCCATACTAGGGAGAATGAGCGGTTCTTC
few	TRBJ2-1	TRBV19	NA	CASSISTSWGLEQFF	TGTGCCAGTAGTATATCGACTAGTTGGGGCCTTGAGCAGTTCTTC
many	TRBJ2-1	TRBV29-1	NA	CSVLFLGAPYNEQFF	TGCAGCGTCCTCTTTTTGGGGGCGCCGTACAATGAGCAGTTCTTC
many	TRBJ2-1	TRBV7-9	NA	CASSLAPGEQFF	TGTGCCAGCAGCTTAGCTCCCGGGGAGCAGTTCTTC
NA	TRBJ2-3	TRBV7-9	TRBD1	CALGQDTDTQYF	TGTGCCTTGGGACAGGACACAGATACGCAGTATTTT
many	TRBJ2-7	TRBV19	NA	CASSIRQSLVYEQYF	TGTGCCAGTAGTATAAGACAGTCCTTGGTCTACGAGCAGTACTTC
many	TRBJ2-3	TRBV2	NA	CARGTETDTQYF	TGTGCCCGCGGGACAGAGACAGATACGCAGTATTTT
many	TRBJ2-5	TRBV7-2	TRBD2	CASSLGPETSAQETQYF	TGTGCCAGCAGCTTAGGCCCCGAGACTAGCGCACAAGAGACCCAGTACTTC
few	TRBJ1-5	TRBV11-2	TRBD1	CASSPRGRDQPQHF	TGTGCCAGCAGCCCGAGGGGGCGCGATCAGCCCCAGCATTTT
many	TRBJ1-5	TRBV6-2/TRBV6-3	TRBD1	CASSWTGWQPQHF	TGTGCCAGCAGTTGGACAGGGTGGCAGCCCCAGCATTTT
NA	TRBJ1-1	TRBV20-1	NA	CSARDNRLNTEAFF	TGCAGTGCTAGAGATAACAGGTTAAACACTGAAGCTTTCTTT
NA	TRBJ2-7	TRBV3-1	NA	CASNHSTRSGAEQYF	TGTGCCAGCAACCATTCCACCAGATCCGGGGCCGAGCAGTACTTC
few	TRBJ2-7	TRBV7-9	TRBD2	CASRSGTTYEQYF	TGTGCCAGCAGGAGCGGGACTACCTACGAGCAGTACTTC
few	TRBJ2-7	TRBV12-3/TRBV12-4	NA	CASRVGGSYDYEQYF	TGTGCCAGCAGGGTAGGGGGTTCCTACGATTACGAGCAGTACTTC
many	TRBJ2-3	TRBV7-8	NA	CASSFVKSTTDTQYF	TGTGCCAGCAGCTTTGTTAAATCAACCACAGATACGCAGTATTTT
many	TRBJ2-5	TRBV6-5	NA	CASSYSAGPQETQYF	TGTGCCAGCAGTTACTCGGCGGGGCCCCAAGAGACCCAGTACTTC
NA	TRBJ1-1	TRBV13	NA	CASSSYYLIDQDRDNWRATEVFF	TGTGCCAGCAGCTCATACTACTTAATAGACCAGGACCGGGACAACTGGCGGGCAACTGAAGTTTTCTTT
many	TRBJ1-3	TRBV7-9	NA	CASSRDRFSGNTIYF	TGTGCCAGCAGCAGGGACCGATTCTCTGGAAACACCATATATTTT